This T cell receptor (beta chain) emerged from a study of T cell responses to AZD1222 COVID-19 vaccine. Generated by immunoSEQ multiplex PCR, the TCRdb table keeps only in-frame clones and is missing some. The sample has about 100,000 clones; 85% to 90% are singletons. This CDR3 is built from 13 residues. V was shortened by 5 bases and J by 1 base, with 6 bases between the two germline ends. Germline CDR1 reads SGHTA; CDR2 reads FQGNSA. The chain couples TRBV7-2 to TRBJ1-5; D uncertain. The starting material was peripheral blood, obtained on day 0 of AZD1222 vaccination. The TCR comes from an adult in good health. CDR3 in DNA: TGTGCCAGCAGCGCGCAAAGCAATCAGCCCCAGCATTTT. It translates to CASSAQSNQPQHF.